Here is one T cell receptor (beta chain) with its context. V shed 3 bases and J shed 3 bases, with 16 bases lying between them. The CDR3 is made up of 15 amino acids. Looked up from germline, CDR1 is DFQATT and CDR2 is SNEGSKA (reference sequence). The data originate from a study of T-cell memory formation after mild COVID-19. MiXCR, run by TCRdb on the 5' RACE reads, gives a single entry per CDR3 protein. The top ten hold roughly 9.7% of the sample, which has hundreds of thousands of distinct CDR3 sequences, approximately 24% seen once. V gene TRBV20-1 combines with J gene TRBJ2-3; the D call may be TRBD1 or TRBD2 (5 bases each). This sequence was found in an adult woman who had mild COVID-19 (a few samples of this study predate the infection). Cell type and time point are not known. Sequencing used PBMCs or a T cell subset sorted from them (not recorded which). CDR3 DNA: TGCAGTGCTAGCGGCCCGGGACGAAATACAGATACGCAGTATTTT. Its translation: CSASGPGRNTDTQYF.